These T cell receptor beta chains were read from a single sample in a study of graft-versus-host responses after intestinal transplantation. Repertoires were generated with immunoSEQ multiplex PCR, while TCRdb's copy carries only in-frame clones and drops some. The sample includes some 22,000 clones, approximately 90% of them seen just once. The sequenced sample was PBMCs, obtained just over 38 days after intestinal transplant. These receptor sequences come from a human patient who received an intestinal transplant, so some T cells may come from the graft donor. The CDR3 runs from the conserved cysteine through the conserved F or W. The order of the fields is D gene, clone size, V gene, J gene, CDR3 length, CDR3 DNA, CDR3 protein. A D gene is named only where the DNA matches it firmly. Clone size is shown for a subset of rows, as once, few, many or a class of expanded clone.

d_call: TRBD2
clone_size: few
v_call: TRBV5-1
j_call: TRBJ2-7
cdr3_length: 13
cdr3_nt: TGCGCCAGCAGAACTAGCGGGAGCTACGAGCAGTACTTC
cdr3_aa: CASRTSGSYEQYF

d_call: -
clone_size: once
v_call: TRBV30
j_call: TRBJ1-5
cdr3_length: 14
cdr3_nt: TGTGCCTGGAGTAGCCAGGTCGGCAATCAGCCCCAGCATTTT
cdr3_aa: CAWSSQVGNQPQHF

d_call: TRBD1
clone_size: -
v_call: TRBV15
j_call: TRBJ1-1
cdr3_length: 15
cdr3_nt: TGTGCCACCAGCAGTTTACAGGGGAGGACCACTGAAGCTTTCTTT
cdr3_aa: CATSSLQGRTTEAFF

d_call: -
clone_size: -
v_call: TRBV25-1
j_call: TRBJ1-2
cdr3_length: 9
cdr3_nt: TGTGCCAGCAGTGATGGCTACACCTTC
cdr3_aa: CASSDGYTF

d_call: -
clone_size: -
v_call: TRBV19
j_call: TRBJ2-7
cdr3_length: 13
cdr3_nt: TGTGCCAGTAGTATAGATCTCGCTTACGAGCAGTACTTC
cdr3_aa: CASSIDLAYEQYF

d_call: -
clone_size: -
v_call: TRBV7-9
j_call: TRBJ2-5
cdr3_length: 14
cdr3_nt: TGTGCCAGCAGCGATACCAAAGGGTCAGAGACCCAGTACTTC
cdr3_aa: CASSDTKGSETQYF

d_call: TRBD2
clone_size: few
v_call: TRBV19
j_call: TRBJ2-1
cdr3_length: 18
cdr3_nt: TGTGCCAGTAGTATAGTAGCGGGAGTGAACCCCTCCTACAATGAGCAGTTCTTC
cdr3_aa: CASSIVAGVNPSYNEQFF

d_call: TRBD1
clone_size: -
v_call: TRBV28
j_call: TRBJ1-4
cdr3_length: 15
cdr3_nt: TGTGCCAGCAGGATACAGCAGGGGGTTAATGAAAAACTGTTTTTT
cdr3_aa: CASRIQQGVNEKLFF

d_call: -
clone_size: -
v_call: TRBV27
j_call: TRBJ1-4
cdr3_length: 17
cdr3_nt: TGTGCCAGCAGTTTATGGGGAGTTCCTGCAACTAATGAAAAACTGTTTTTT
cdr3_aa: CASSLWGVPATNEKLFF

d_call: -
clone_size: -
v_call: TRBV5-4
j_call: TRBJ2-3
cdr3_length: 14
cdr3_nt: TGTGCCAGCACCGCGGGTTGGGGCCCAGATACGCAGTATTTT
cdr3_aa: CASTAGWGPDTQYF

d_call: TRBD2
clone_size: -
v_call: TRBV7-6
j_call: TRBJ2-7
cdr3_length: 15
cdr3_nt: TGTGCCAGCAGCTTAGCGGGAGGGCCCTCCTACGAGCAGTACTTC
cdr3_aa: CASSLAGGPSYEQYF

d_call: TRBD2
clone_size: -
v_call: TRBV28
j_call: TRBJ2-7
cdr3_length: 13
cdr3_nt: TGTGCCAGTCTAGCGGGAGGAACCTACGAGCAGTACTTC
cdr3_aa: CASLAGGTYEQYF

d_call: TRBD1
clone_size: -
v_call: TRBV27
j_call: TRBJ2-7
cdr3_length: 14
cdr3_nt: TGTGCCAGCAGTTTTGGGACAGGGGGCTACGAGCAGTACTTC
cdr3_aa: CASSFGTGGYEQYF

d_call: TRBD2
clone_size: -
v_call: TRBV7-2
j_call: TRBJ2-7
cdr3_length: 16
cdr3_nt: TGTGCCAGCAGCTTAGCAGGGGGACTAGCGTATTACGAGCAGTACTTC
cdr3_aa: CASSLAGGLAYYEQYF

d_call: TRBD1
clone_size: -
v_call: TRBV5-4
j_call: TRBJ1-5
cdr3_length: 14
cdr3_nt: TGTGCCAGCAGCCCGGGACAGGGGGATCAGCCCCAGCATTTT
cdr3_aa: CASSPGQGDQPQHF

d_call: TRBD1
clone_size: -
v_call: TRBV15
j_call: TRBJ2-2
cdr3_length: 17
cdr3_nt: TGTGCCACCAGCAGCGACAGGGGAGTAGGTGACACCGGGGAGCTGTTTTTT
cdr3_aa: CATSSDRGVGDTGELFF

d_call: -
clone_size: -
v_call: TRBV4-3
j_call: TRBJ2-3
cdr3_length: 16
cdr3_nt: TGCGCCAGCAGCCAAGAGTGGTACCCATACACAGATACGCAGTATTTT
cdr3_aa: CASSQEWYPYTDTQYF

d_call: TRBD1
clone_size: -
v_call: TRBV28
j_call: TRBJ2-2
cdr3_length: 16
cdr3_nt: TGTGCCAGCAGTCGGGACAGGGGATCTTACACCGGGGAGCTGTTTTTT
cdr3_aa: CASSRDRGSYTGELFF

d_call: -
clone_size: once
v_call: TRBV9
j_call: TRBJ2-5
cdr3_length: 15
cdr3_nt: TGTGCCAGCAGCGTACACGGCCACCCTCAAGAGACCCAGTACTTC
cdr3_aa: CASSVHGHPQETQYF

d_call: TRBD2
clone_size: few
v_call: TRBV5-6
j_call: TRBJ2-1
cdr3_length: 14
cdr3_nt: TGTGCCAGCAGCTGGACTAGCGGGAGCAATGAGCAGTTCTTC
cdr3_aa: CASSWTSGSNEQFF

d_call: TRBD2
clone_size: -
v_call: TRBV7-8
j_call: TRBJ2-7
cdr3_length: 15
cdr3_nt: TGTGCCAGCAGCTACTCGGGACTAGGAGTCTACGAGCAGTACTTC
cdr3_aa: CASSYSGLGVYEQYF

d_call: -
clone_size: few
v_call: TRBV6-5
j_call: TRBJ2-7
cdr3_length: 15
cdr3_nt: TGTGCCAGCAGTGGATGGACAGTACCTGACTACGAGCAGTACTTC
cdr3_aa: CASSGWTVPDYEQYF

d_call: -
clone_size: -
v_call: TRBV11-3
j_call: TRBJ2-1
cdr3_length: 18
cdr3_nt: TGTGCCAGCAGCTTAGTAGGGCCGCTCCCATCCTCCTACAATGAGCAGTTCTTC
cdr3_aa: CASSLVGPLPSSYNEQFF

d_call: TRBD2
clone_size: -
v_call: TRBV7-6
j_call: TRBJ2-7
cdr3_length: 13
cdr3_nt: TGTGCCAGCAGTTTAGCGGGCTCCTACGAGCAGTACTTC
cdr3_aa: CASSLAGSYEQYF

d_call: -
clone_size: few
v_call: TRBV2
j_call: TRBJ1-3
cdr3_length: 15
cdr3_nt: TGTGCCAGCAGCTTAGACAGAGCCTCTGGAAACACCATATATTTT
cdr3_aa: CASSLDRASGNTIYF

d_call: -
clone_size: -
v_call: TRBV15
j_call: TRBJ2-5
cdr3_length: 15
cdr3_nt: TGTGCCACCAGCAGAGTGACAGTCTGGGGGGAGACCCAGTACTTC
cdr3_aa: CATSRVTVWGETQYF

d_call: TRBD2
clone_size: -
v_call: TRBV4-3
j_call: TRBJ2-1
cdr3_length: 18
cdr3_nt: TGCGCCAGCAGCCAAGTCGCGACTAGCGGGAGGGAAAACAATGAGCAGTTCTTC
cdr3_aa: CASSQVATSGRENNEQFF

d_call: TRBD1
clone_size: -
v_call: TRBV6-1
j_call: TRBJ1-4
cdr3_length: 15
cdr3_nt: TGTGCCAGCAGTGAAGGGGGGACAGGGTTTGAAAAACTGTTTTTT
cdr3_aa: CASSEGGTGFEKLFF

d_call: -
clone_size: -
v_call: TRBV6-6
j_call: TRBJ2-5
cdr3_length: 12
cdr3_nt: TGTGCCAGCAGGGGACTTCAAGAGACCCAGTACTTC
cdr3_aa: CASRGLQETQYF

d_call: -
clone_size: -
v_call: TRBV28
j_call: TRBJ1-1
cdr3_length: 12
cdr3_nt: TGTGCCAGCAGCTTAGGGAACACTGAAGCTTTCTTT
cdr3_aa: CASSLGNTEAFF

d_call: -
clone_size: -
v_call: TRBV28
j_call: TRBJ2-7
cdr3_length: 12
cdr3_nt: TGTGCCAGCAGTCCGGGGGGCCACGAGCAGTACTTC
cdr3_aa: CASSPGGHEQYF

d_call: -
clone_size: -
v_call: TRBV25-1
j_call: TRBJ2-1
cdr3_length: 16
cdr3_nt: TGTGCCAGCAGTGAAATCGGACAGATGCCCTACAATGAGCAGTTCTTC
cdr3_aa: CASSEIGQMPYNEQFF

d_call: -
clone_size: few
v_call: TRBV10-3
j_call: TRBJ1-2
cdr3_length: 14
cdr3_nt: TGTGCCATCAGTGAGTCGCGGCAGGGCTATGGCTACACCTTC
cdr3_aa: CAISESRQGYGYTF

d_call: -
clone_size: -
v_call: TRBV9
j_call: TRBJ2-3
cdr3_length: 17
cdr3_nt: TGTGCCAGCAGCGCCCCACAGACAGGTTTCAGCACAGATACGCAGTATTTT
cdr3_aa: CASSAPQTGFSTDTQYF

d_call: TRBD1
clone_size: -
v_call: TRBV6-5
j_call: TRBJ2-3
cdr3_length: 15
cdr3_nt: TGTGCCAGCAGTCTTGGGACAGTAAACACAGATACGCAGTATTTT
cdr3_aa: CASSLGTVNTDTQYF

d_call: -
clone_size: once
v_call: TRBV4-3
j_call: TRBJ1-3
cdr3_length: 17
cdr3_nt: TGCGCCAGCAGCCAAGATCTGCAGGGTCTCAATGGAAACACCATATATTTT
cdr3_aa: CASSQDLQGLNGNTIYF

d_call: TRBD2
clone_size: -
v_call: TRBV4-2
j_call: TRBJ2-1
cdr3_length: 16
cdr3_nt: TGTGCCAGCAGCCAGACTAGCGGGAGCTCCTACAATGAGCAGTTCTTC
cdr3_aa: CASSQTSGSSYNEQFF

d_call: TRBD2
clone_size: -
v_call: TRBV28
j_call: TRBJ2-3
cdr3_length: 16
cdr3_nt: TGTGCCAGCAGTTGGGGGGCGGGAGGTGGGACAGATACGCAGTATTTT
cdr3_aa: CASSWGAGGGTDTQYF

d_call: TRBD1
clone_size: -
v_call: TRBV30
j_call: TRBJ2-5
cdr3_length: 15
cdr3_nt: TGTGCCTGGAGTGTACCAAGGGACAGCTTACAGACCCAGTACTTC
cdr3_aa: CAWSVPRDSLQTQYF

d_call: -
clone_size: -
v_call: TRBV19
j_call: TRBJ2-7
cdr3_length: 14
cdr3_nt: TGTGCCAGTAGTGGGGCGGGGATCTCCTACGAGCAGTACTTC
cdr3_aa: CASSGAGISYEQYF

d_call: -
clone_size: -
v_call: TRBV19
j_call: TRBJ1-1
cdr3_length: 13
cdr3_nt: TGTGCCAGTAGTATTCAGGGAAACACTGAAGCTTTCTTT
cdr3_aa: CASSIQGNTEAFF

d_call: TRBD1
clone_size: -
v_call: TRBV6-5
j_call: TRBJ1-1
cdr3_length: 14
cdr3_nt: TGTGCCAGCAGGAGGACAGGGGCGGGGGCTGAAGCTTTCTTT
cdr3_aa: CASRRTGAGAEAFF

d_call: -
clone_size: -
v_call: TRBV27
j_call: TRBJ2-1
cdr3_length: 18
cdr3_nt: TGTGCCAGCAGTTTTAATTTGTGGGAGGACCGGGGAGTTGATGAGCAGTTCTTC
cdr3_aa: CASSFNLWEDRGVDEQFF

d_call: -
clone_size: -
v_call: TRBV28
j_call: TRBJ1-4
cdr3_length: 16
cdr3_nt: TGTGCCAGCAGGATCTCTACGCCCGCGGAGAGTGAAAAACTGTTTTTT
cdr3_aa: CASRISTPAESEKLFF

d_call: -
clone_size: -
v_call: TRBV7-8
j_call: TRBJ2-7
cdr3_length: 12
cdr3_nt: TGTGCCAGCAGCCAGGGATTTTACGAGCAGTACTTC
cdr3_aa: CASSQGFYEQYF

d_call: TRBD1
clone_size: -
v_call: TRBV27
j_call: TRBJ1-6
cdr3_length: 17
cdr3_nt: TGTGCCAGCAGTGGCGGGACAGGGCAGTGGTGGAATTCACCCCTCCACTTT
cdr3_aa: CASSGGTGQWWNSPLHF

d_call: TRBD1
clone_size: -
v_call: TRBV7-7
j_call: TRBJ1-4
cdr3_length: 17
cdr3_nt: TGTGCTAGCAGCGCACAGGGGAAGGATCACCCTAATGAAAAACTGTTTTTT
cdr3_aa: CASSAQGKDHPNEKLFF

d_call: -
clone_size: -
v_call: TRBV28
j_call: TRBJ1-1
cdr3_length: 15
cdr3_nt: TGTGCCAGCCGAAGGGCAGGGGCCAGGAACACTGAAGCTTTCTTT
cdr3_aa: CASRRAGARNTEAFF

d_call: -
clone_size: -
v_call: TRBV4-1
j_call: TRBJ1-6
cdr3_length: 18
cdr3_nt: TGCGCCAGCAGCCAAGACCGGGACCGTTTCTCCTATAATTCACCCCTCCACTTT
cdr3_aa: CASSQDRDRFSYNSPLHF

d_call: -
clone_size: -
v_call: TRBV6-5
j_call: TRBJ1-3
cdr3_length: 13
cdr3_nt: TGTGCCAGCTCAACAGGGTACGGAAACACCATATATTTT
cdr3_aa: CASSTGYGNTIYF

d_call: -
clone_size: -
v_call: TRBV18
j_call: TRBJ2-5
cdr3_length: 14
cdr3_nt: TGTGCCAGCTCACGGTCATGGATACGGGAGACCCAGTACTTC
cdr3_aa: CASSRSWIRETQYF

d_call: -
clone_size: -
v_call: TRBV7-9
j_call: TRBJ2-4
cdr3_length: 14
cdr3_nt: TGTGCCAGCAGCTTAGGGGACGGAAAAAACATTCAGTACTTC
cdr3_aa: CASSLGDGKNIQYF

d_call: -
clone_size: -
v_call: TRBV2
j_call: TRBJ2-7
cdr3_length: 13
cdr3_nt: TGTGCCAGCAGAGGGACCCACTCCTACGAGCAGTACTTC
cdr3_aa: CASRGTHSYEQYF

d_call: -
clone_size: -
v_call: TRBV9
j_call: TRBJ2-6
cdr3_length: 14
cdr3_nt: TGTGCCAGCAGCCCGGACTCTGGGGCCAACGTCCTGACTTTC
cdr3_aa: CASSPDSGANVLTF

d_call: -
clone_size: -
v_call: TRBV28
j_call: TRBJ2-3
cdr3_length: 15
cdr3_nt: TGTGCCAGCAGTTTACTCTTTCAACTCACAGATACGCAGTATTTT
cdr3_aa: CASSLLFQLTDTQYF

d_call: -
clone_size: -
v_call: TRBV13
j_call: TRBJ2-3
cdr3_length: 12
cdr3_nt: TGTGCCAGCAGCTCCGCTACAGATACGCAGTATTTT
cdr3_aa: CASSSATDTQYF

d_call: TRBD2
clone_size: -
v_call: TRBV6-1
j_call: TRBJ2-3
cdr3_length: 17
cdr3_nt: TGTGCCAGCAGTGACTGTCAGGGAGGGTTTAGCACAGATACGCAGTATTTT
cdr3_aa: CASSDCQGGFSTDTQYF

d_call: -
clone_size: -
v_call: TRBV28
j_call: TRBJ2-5
cdr3_length: 13
cdr3_nt: TGTGCCAGCAGTTTGGGGCGGTTGGAGACCCAGTACTTC
cdr3_aa: CASSLGRLETQYF

d_call: -
clone_size: -
v_call: TRBV19
j_call: TRBJ2-2
cdr3_length: 14
cdr3_nt: TGTGCCAGTAGTATAGTTACCCTCACCGGGGAGCTGTTTTTT
cdr3_aa: CASSIVTLTGELFF